Here is one T cell receptor beta chain with its context. Trimming left V 4 bases short and J 3 bases short, with 10 bases between. CDR3 size: 13 residues. In germline, CDR1 is LGHDT, CDR2 YNNKEL (reference sequence). In the original workflow: Reference gene primer amplification gave estimated nucleated cell counts. Profiled with immunoSEQ multiplex PCR; TCRdb holds only in-frame clones, not every one. V and J calls and clone size are as listed in that table; D and trimming were resolved from the DNA. This table holds 35,000 to 45,000 clones, roughly 84% found once. This sample was taken from a study of blood T cell repertoires in COVID-19. At the level of the study: Nucleic acid was either cDNA or gDNA, and it came from T cells, B-cell-depleted T cells, or PBMCs.

The sequence derives from a human donor in a cohort sampled during active COVID-19. The V and J genes are TRBV3-1 (or the pseudogene TRBV3-2) and TRBJ2-7; no reliable D call. Sequencing was done on a sample of peripheral blood. CDR3 protein: CASSLGESYEQYF. CDR3 nucleotides: TGTGCCAGCAGCCTGGGCGAAAGCTACGAGCAGTACTTC.